This T cell receptor beta chain is drawn from a study of long-term antiretroviral therapy in people with HIV. Runs used v3.0 of the immunoSEQ assay and were done at survey level. Using immunoSEQ multiplex PCR, the repertoire was profiled, and TCRdb retains in-frame clones only, with some absent. The table lists tens of thousands of clones, approximately 91% of them singletons, with 4.2% in the top ten. The CDR3 length is 15 residues. CDR1 is ENHRY, CDR2 SYGVKD, per germline. Losses at the gene ends were 6 bases for V and 3 bases for J; bases not matched to a gene: 5. Concerning this clone: Its antigen remains unidentified.

Study outcomes and limitations: Therapy changes, viral resistance and ART adherence were not documented in the available data. Controls had broader CDR3 length ranges than HIV repertoires did. Pre-ART clonal expansions dominated every time point's repertoire.

Here the sequenced sample was unsorted PBMCs, taken 3.1 years after starting antiretroviral therapy. The rearrangement links TRBV10-3 to TRBJ2-3; 11 positions agree with TRBD2. This sequence was found in a man aged 18 to 35 with HIV. CDR3 nucleotide sequence: TGTGCCATCAGCGTTACTAGCGGGAGAACAGATACGCAGTATTTT. Translation gives CAISVTSGRTDTQYF.